This TCR beta chain came from a study of T-cell memory formation after mild COVID-19. Study-wide findings and caveats: CD4/CD8 balance characterized clones contracting day 15 to 85, and CD4+ skew characterized later expanders.

CDR3 length: 16 amino acids. Per the germline V gene, CDR1 is ENHRY and CDR2 is SYGVKD. Trimming at V came to 6 bases and at J to 6 bases, leaving 13 bases not matched to a gene. This clonotype was counted a few times. Its antigen remains unknown. Amplification by 5'RACE using constant-segment primers produced TCR alpha and TCR beta cDNA libraries that carried sample barcodes and UMIs. One entry per CDR3 protein, called by TCRdb with MiXCR from the 5' RACE reads. The table shows about 400,000 distinct CDR3 sequences, with 16% occurring only once. This TCR came from a man younger than 35 who had mild COVID-19 (a few samples of this study predate the infection). Cell type and time point are not known. The source material was PBMCs or a T cell subset sorted from them (not recorded which). The chain recombines TRBV10-3 with TRBJ2-3, with 9 bases fitting TRBD2. CDR3: CAISGRTSEGSDTQYF. DNA for the CDR3: TGTGCCATCAGCGGCAGGACTAGCGAAGGATCGGATACGCAGTATTTT.